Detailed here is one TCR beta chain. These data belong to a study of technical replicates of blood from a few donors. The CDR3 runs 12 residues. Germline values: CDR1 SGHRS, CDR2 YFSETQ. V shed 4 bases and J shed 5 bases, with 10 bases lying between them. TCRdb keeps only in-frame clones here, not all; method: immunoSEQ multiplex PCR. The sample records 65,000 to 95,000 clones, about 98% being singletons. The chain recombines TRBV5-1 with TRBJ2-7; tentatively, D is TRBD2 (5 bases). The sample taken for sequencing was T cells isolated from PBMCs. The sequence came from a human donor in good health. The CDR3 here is CASSGEIDEQYF. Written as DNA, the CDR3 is TGCGCCAGCAGCGGGGAGATCGACGAGCAGTACTTC.